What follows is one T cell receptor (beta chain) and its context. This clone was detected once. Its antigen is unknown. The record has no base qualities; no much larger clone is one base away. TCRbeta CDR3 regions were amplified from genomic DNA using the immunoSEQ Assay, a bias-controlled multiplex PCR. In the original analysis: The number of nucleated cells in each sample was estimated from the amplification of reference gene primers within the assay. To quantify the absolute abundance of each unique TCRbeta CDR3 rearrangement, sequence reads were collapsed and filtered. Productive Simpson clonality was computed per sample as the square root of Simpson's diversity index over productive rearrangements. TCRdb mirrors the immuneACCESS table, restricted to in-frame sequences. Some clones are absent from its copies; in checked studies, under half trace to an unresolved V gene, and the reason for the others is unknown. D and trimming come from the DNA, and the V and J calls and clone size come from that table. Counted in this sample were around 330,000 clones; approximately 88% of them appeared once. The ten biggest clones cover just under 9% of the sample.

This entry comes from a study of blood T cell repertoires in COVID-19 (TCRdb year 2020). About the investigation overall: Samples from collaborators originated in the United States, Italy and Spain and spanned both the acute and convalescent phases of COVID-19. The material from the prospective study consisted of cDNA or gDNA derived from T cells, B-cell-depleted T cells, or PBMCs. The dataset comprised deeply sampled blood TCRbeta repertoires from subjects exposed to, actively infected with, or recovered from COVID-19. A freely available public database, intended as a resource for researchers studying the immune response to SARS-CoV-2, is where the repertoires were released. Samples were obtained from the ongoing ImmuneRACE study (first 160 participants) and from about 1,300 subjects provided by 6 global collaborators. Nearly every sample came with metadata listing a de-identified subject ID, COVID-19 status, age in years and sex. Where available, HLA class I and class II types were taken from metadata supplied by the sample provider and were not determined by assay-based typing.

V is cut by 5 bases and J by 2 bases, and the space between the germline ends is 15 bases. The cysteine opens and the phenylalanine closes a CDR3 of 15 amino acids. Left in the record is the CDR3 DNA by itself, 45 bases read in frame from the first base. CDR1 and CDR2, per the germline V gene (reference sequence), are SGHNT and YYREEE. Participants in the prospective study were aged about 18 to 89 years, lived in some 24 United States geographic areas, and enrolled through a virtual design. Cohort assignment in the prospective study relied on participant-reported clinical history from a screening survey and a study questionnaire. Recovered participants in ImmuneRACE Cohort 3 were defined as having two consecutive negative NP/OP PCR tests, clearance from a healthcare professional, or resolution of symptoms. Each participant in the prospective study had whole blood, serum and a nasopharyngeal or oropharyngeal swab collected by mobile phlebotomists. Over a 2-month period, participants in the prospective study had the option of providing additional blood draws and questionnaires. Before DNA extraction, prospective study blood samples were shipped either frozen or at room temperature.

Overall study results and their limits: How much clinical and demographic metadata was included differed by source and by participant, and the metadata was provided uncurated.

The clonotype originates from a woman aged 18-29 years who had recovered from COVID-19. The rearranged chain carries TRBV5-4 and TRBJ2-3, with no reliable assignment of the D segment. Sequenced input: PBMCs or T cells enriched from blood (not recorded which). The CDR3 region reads CASRIANLATDTQYF. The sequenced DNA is TGTGCCAGCAGAATAGCCAACCTTGCCACAGATACGCAGTATTTT.